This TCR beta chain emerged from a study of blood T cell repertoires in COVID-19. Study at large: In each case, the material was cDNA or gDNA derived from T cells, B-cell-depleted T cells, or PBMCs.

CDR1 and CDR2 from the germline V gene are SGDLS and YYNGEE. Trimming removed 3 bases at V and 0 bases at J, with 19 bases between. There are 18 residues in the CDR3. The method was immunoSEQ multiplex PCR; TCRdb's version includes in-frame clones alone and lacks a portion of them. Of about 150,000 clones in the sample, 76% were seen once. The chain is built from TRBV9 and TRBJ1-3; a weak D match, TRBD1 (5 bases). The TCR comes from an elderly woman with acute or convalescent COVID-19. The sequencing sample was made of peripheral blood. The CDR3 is CASSGTWGNLFSGNTIYF. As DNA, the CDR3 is TGTGCCAGCAGCGGAACTTGGGGCAACCTTTTCTCTGGAAACACCATATATTTT.